This entry lists 4 T cell receptor beta chains sequenced from one sample in a study of T cell repertoires in cytomegalovirus infection. TCRdb re-analysed the reads in MiXCR, keeping a single row per CDR3 protein. This table holds 150,000 to 200,000 distinct CDR3 sequences, under 30% found once. Material for sequencing was PBMCs. Source of these receptors: a human donor in good health (CMV status not recorded). Some clones in this sample may be carry-over from other donors' samples.

This chain connects TRBV4-1 to TRBJ2-1, with 8 positions matching TRBD1. The CDR3 covers 15 residues. Germline values: CDR1 MGHRA, CDR2 YSYEKL. V trimming: 4 bases; J trimming: 7 bases; junction bases outside the gene matches: 9. The CDR3 DNA is TGCGCCAGCAGCCCCCAGGACAGGGAGCGAAATGAGCAGTTCTTC. It yields the protein CASSPQDRERNEQFF.

Notes on this clonotype: This sequence may be a read error, since a much larger clone differs from it by one base. The chain has TRBV7-2 and TRBJ2-7; the D gene could be TRBD1 or TRBD2 (5 bases each). Looked up from germline, CDR1 is SGHTA and CDR2 is FQGNSA. V dropped 0 bases and J dropped 1 base, with 10 bases sitting between them. The CDR3 length is 15 residues. The CDR3 DNA sequence: TGTGCCAGCAGCTTAGCGTGGGACGGGTCCTACGAGCAGTACTTC. The encoded protein is CASSLAWDGSYEQYF.

This clonotype was observed a few times. The rearrangement links TRBV2 to TRBJ1-1; D is unclear. Germline V lookup: CDR1 SNHLY, CDR2 FYNNEI. The CDR3 totals 16 residues. V shed 2 bases and J shed 1 base, with 14 bases lying between them. Here the CDR3 DNA reads TGTGCCAGCAGTGAATTTTCCGGGATGGGGAACACTGAAGCTTTCTTT. This gives the protein CASSEFSGMGNTEAFF.

This clonotype was recorded at least ten times. V usage is TRBV5-4 and J usage is TRBJ1-4, with D maybe TRBD1 (5 bases). Germline CDR1 and CDR2: SGHNT and YYREEE (reference sequence). The CDR3 contains 14 residues. The V gene lost 4 bases and the J gene lost 5 bases, with 12 bases spanning the gap. CDR3 coding DNA: TGTGCCAGCAGCGAAAGGGACCGGAATGAAAAACTGTTTTTT. Its protein product is CASSERDRNEKLFF. Variable domain in full (rest from reference TRBV5-4 and TRBJ1-4): ETGVTQSPTHLIKTRGQQVTLRCSSQSGHNTVSWYQQALGQGPQFIFQYYREEENGRGNFPPRFSGLQFPNYSSELNVNALELDDSALYLCASSERDRNEKLFFGSGTQLSVL.